In this sample, the clone carrying this TCR beta chain turned up many times. The antigen is undetermined. This specimen belongs to a study of read filtering for tumor transcriptome and immune sequencing. Study findings and constraints: Approximately 82% of IR-seq clonotypes had a single read, yet these held roughly 3.8% of reads.

The library was built from roughly 400 ng RNA with molecular barcoded adaptors for alpha/delta and beta/gamma chains. TCRdb ran MiXCR on the reads and lists one entry per CDR3 protein. The sample records about 30,000 distinct CDR3 sequences, around a sixth being singletons. The germline V and J ends were trimmed by 7 bases and 3 bases, with 16 bases remaining between them. Germline-derived CDR1 and CDR2 are MNHNY and SVGAGI (reference sequence). The CDR3 spans 15 residues. Material: a population of CD138-negative cells sorted from bone marrow. J is TRBJ1-5 and V is TRBV6-6; D ambiguous. The clonotype originates from a donor aged 40 or over with multiple myeloma. The CDR3 bases are TGTGCCAGCACAACGAGTATAGGGCCCAATCAGCCCCAGCATTTT. Translating it yields CASTTSIGPNQPQHF.